The 19 T cell receptor beta chains below all came from one sample that was sequenced in a study of T cell responses to AZD1222 COVID-19 vaccine. Method: immunoSEQ multiplex PCR; TCRdb's copy keeps in-frame clones and lacks some. The data contain 250,000 to 300,000 clones, 94% of them seen just once; the ten biggest clones take up approximately 0.52%. The sequencing used peripheral blood, collected 28 days after the second AZD1222 dose. These receptors came from an adult who received the AZD1222 COVID-19 vaccine.

V and J are TRBV28 and TRBJ2-5; D is perhaps TRBD2 (6 bases). V lost 9 bases to trimming and J lost 2 bases, with 19 bases between them. The CDR3 extends over 15 amino acids. Germline loops: CDR1 MDHEN, CDR2 SYDVKM. CDR3 nucleotides: TGTGCCAGTGGGGTGCGGGGCGCAGGGCAAGAGACCCAGTACTTC. Encoded protein: CASGVRGAGQETQYF.

This sequence joins TRBV15 and TRBJ1-3; D ambiguous. CDR3 size: 13 residues. The ends were cut back, 4 bases at V and 8 bases at J, with 12 bases in the middle. CDR1 is LNHNV, CDR2 YYDKDF, per germline (reference sequence). The CDR3 nucleotides read TGTGCCACCAGCATGGAAGAGGAGGACACCATATATTTT. It encodes CATSMEEEDTIYF.

This chain uses TRBV6-5 with TRBJ1-6, with no clear D. Trimming cost V 4 bases and J 10 bases, with 11 bases left between them. CDR3 length: 13 amino acids. Germline V CDR1 and CDR2: MNHEY, SVGAGI. The CDR3: CASSWKKDSPLHF. The CDR3 region has the DNA TGTGCCAGCAGTTGGAAGAAGGACTCACCCCTCCACTTT.

In DNA form, the CDR3 reads TGTGCCAGCAGCTTCGGGCCTGGCAGGGGGTCACCCCTCCACTTT. This codes for CASSFGPGRGSPLHF. J is TRBJ1-6 and V is TRBV7-2; 7 bases are a match to TRBD1. CDR1 and CDR2 from the germline V gene are SGHTA and FQGNSA. This CDR3 comprises 15 residues. The trim removed 3 bases at V and 10 bases at J, leaving 9 bases unmatched. Based on the CDR3 plus reference TRBV7-2 and TRBJ1-6, the full variable domain is GAGVSQSPSNKVTEKGKDVELRCDPISGHTALYWYRQSLGQGLEFLIYFQGNSAPDKSGLPSDRFSAERTGGSVSTLTIQRTQQEDSAVYLCASSFGPGRGSPLHFGNGTRLTVT.

As concerns this clone: In the same sample, other DNA sequences code for this CDR3. The chain has TRBV12-3 or TRBV12-4 and TRBJ1-5; D remains ambiguous. V dropped 1 base and J dropped 3 bases, with 4 bases sitting between them. This CDR3 contains 13 residues. CDR3 region: CASSLVLNQPQHF. The CDR3 DNA sequence: TGTGCCAGCAGTTTAGTACTCAATCAGCCCCAGCATTTT.

The rearrangement joins TRBV11-3 to TRBJ1-6, with 10 nucleotides matching TRBD1. CDR3 size: 19 residues. The germline V gene has CDR1 SGHNT and CDR2 YENEEA. The trim removed 10 bases at V and 1 base at J, leaving 16 bases unmatched. The CDR3: CATQGTGTGDLSYNSPLHF. DNA for the CDR3: TGTGCCACTCAGGGCACCGGGACAGGGGATTTGTCCTATAATTCACCCCTCCACTTT.

The chain employs TRBV19 and TRBJ2-1, with 7 bases that match TRBD2. Germline V gene data show CDR1 as LNHDA and CDR2 as SQIVND (reference sequence). The CDR3 is 17 amino acids. V shed 6 bases, J shed 0 bases, and the junction held 11 bases outside the gene matches. The CDR3 DNA reads as TGTGCCAGTAGGCCGGGACTATCCCTGAGCTCCTACAATGAGCAGTTCTTC. Its protein product is CASRPGLSLSSYNEQFF.

This chain connects TRBV5-1 to TRBJ1-2; 8 bases line up with TRBD1. The CDR3 is 13 residues long. J was trimmed by 5 bases and V by 6 bases; bases with no gene match: 6. CDR1 SGHRS and CDR2 YFSETQ come from the germline V gene. CDR3 coding DNA: TGCGCCAGCAAGGGACAGGATGGGTATGGCTACACCTTC. Translated, it gives CASKGQDGYGYTF.

J is TRBJ2-7 and V is TRBV28; TRBD2 is a possible D gene (5 bases). V was pared by 6 bases and J by 5 bases, with 11 bases between. The CDR3 runs 12 residues. Germline V lookup: CDR1 MDHEN, CDR2 SYDVKM. CDR3 DNA sequence: TGTGCCAGCAGGGAGAGGGCCCACGAGCAGTACTTC. This encodes CASRERAHEQYF.

This chain links TRBV14 with TRBJ2-1; 9 bases match TRBD1. This CDR3 is built from 15 residues. Trimming took 0 bases from V and 10 from J; bases not matched to a gene: 7. Looked up from germline, CDR1 is SGHDN and CDR2 is FVKESK. The CDR3 spells CASSQDLTGGREQFF. The CDR3 region has the DNA TGTGCCAGCAGCCAAGACCTTACAGGGGGCAGGGAGCAGTTCTTC.

The rearrangement uses TRBV11-2 and TRBJ2-2; D is ambiguous. CDR3 size: 15 residues. Trimming pared 5 bases from V and 5 bases from J, leaving 15 bases between. Germline V gene data show CDR1 as SGHAT and CDR2 as FQNNGV. The CDR3 region is CASSPVPGRTGELFF. CDR3 sequence (DNA): TGTGCCAGCAGCCCCGTGCCGGGTCGGACCGGGGAGCTGTTTTTT.

The chain is built from TRBV7-2 and TRBJ2-4; TRBD1 is a possible D gene (5 bases). Trimming shortened V by 5 bases and J by 8 bases, and 16 bases separated the two germline ends. CDR1 is SGHTA and CDR2 is FQGNSA in the germline V gene. This CDR3 contains 14 residues. The CDR3 DNA follows: TGTGCCAGCAGCCCAGCTGGCAGGGTGGACATTCAGTACTTC. Translating it yields CASSPAGRVDIQYF.

J is TRBJ2-3 and V is TRBV6-6; D is perhaps TRBD2 (7 bases). Germline loops: CDR1 MNHNY, CDR2 SVGAGI (reference sequence). The V gene lost 7 bases and the J gene lost 7 bases, with 18 bases spanning the gap. The CDR3 is made up of 14 amino acids. The CDR3 DNA follows: TGTGCCAGCACCTACGGCAGGGGAGGGAATACGCAGTATTTT. It specifies CASTYGRGGNTQYF.

V usage is TRBV7-2 and J usage is TRBJ1-3; D remains ambiguous. The CDR3 spans 13 residues. Trimming pared 5 bases from V and 3 bases from J, leaving 8 bases between. Germline CDR1 SGHTA, CDR2 FQGNSA. CDR3 in DNA: TGTGCCAGCAGCCTCCCTGGTGGAAACACCATATATTTT. It encodes CASSLPGGNTIYF.

The V and J genes are TRBV6-1 and TRBJ1-2; the D is unclear. V lost 3 bases and J lost 1, with 15 bases in between. The germline V gene has CDR1 MNHNS and CDR2 SASEGT. This CDR3 comprises 16 residues. The CDR3 nucleotides are TGTGCCAGCAGTGACCGCCTCACTAACCGTAACTATGGCTACACCTTC. It translates to CASSDRLTNRNYGYTF.

This chain uses TRBV27 with TRBJ2-2; 9 bases line up with TRBD2. The germline V gene has CDR1 MNHEY and CDR2 SMNVEV (reference sequence). With V trimmed by 1 base and J by 0 bases, 6 bases remained unmatched. The CDR3 has 18 amino acids. The CDR3 loop reads CASSLFALAGTNTGELFF. CDR3 DNA sequence: TGTGCCAGCAGTTTATTTGCCCTAGCGGGGACGAACACCGGGGAGCTGTTTTTT.

The V and J genes are TRBV2 and TRBJ1-1; D unclear. CDR1 and CDR2 from the germline V gene are SNHLY and FYNNEI. With 11 bases removed from V and 4 bases from J, the gap between germline ends came to 20 bases. This CDR3 contains 14 residues. The CDR3 reads CAGRLTLFGTEAFF. The CDR3 coding sequence is TGTGCCGGACGCCTGACACTTTTTGGCACTGAAGCTTTCTTT.

This sequence joins TRBV6-1 and TRBJ2-7, with 7 nucleotides matching TRBD2. The CDR3 has 13 amino acids. From germline, CDR1 is MNHNS and CDR2 SASEGT. V shed 2 bases and J 4 bases; nucleotides not matched to a gene: 2. The CDR3 is CASSEQGGYEQYF. DNA of the CDR3: TGTGCCAGCAGTGAACAGGGAGGGTACGAGCAGTACTTC.

CDR3 residues: CASSQGTESYNEQFF. The CDR3 DNA is TGCGCCAGCAGCCAAGGGACCGAATCCTACAATGAGCAGTTCTTC. This chain links TRBV4-1 with TRBJ2-1; D gene unclear. The CDR3 extends over 15 amino acids. Trimming stripped 1 base from V and 1 base from J, with 8 bases between. Germline CDR1 MGHRA, CDR2 YSYEKL.